A selection of T cell receptor beta chains follows, all from one sample in a study of shared clonotypes between healthy human individuals. Some clones are missing from TCRdb's copy, which holds only in-frame ones; the method was immunoSEQ multiplex PCR. The data hold approximately 500,000 clones, with almost 97% observed a single time. The sample comprised naive CD4+ T cells sorted from blood. All receptors derive from a woman in her twenties or thirties in good health. CDR3s include the opening cysteine and the closing phenylalanine or tryptophan. The D gene is left open where the match is weak. A row's size may be missing; if present it is once, few, many or a size class.

V gene	J gene	D gene	clone size	CDR3 DNA	CDR3 protein
TRBV7-3	TRBJ2-2	TRBD2	-	TGTGCCAGCAGCCCCGGGGGGACTATTACCGGGGAGCTGTTTTTT	CASSPGGTITGELFF
TRBV6-6	TRBJ2-7	TRBD2	-	TGTGCCAGCAGCTCGGGACTAGCGGGAGCCTACGAGCAGTACTTC	CASSSGLAGAYEQYF
TRBV6-1	TRBJ1-2	-	-	TGTGCCAGCCAGGATCCTATCAAATATGGCTACACCTTC	CASQDPIKYGYTF
TRBV2	TRBJ2-5	TRBD2	-	TGTGCCAGCAGTGCCAGCGGGAGGGCCGGAGAGACCCAGTACTTC	CASSASGRAGETQYF
TRBV18	TRBJ1-5	-	-	TGTGCCAGCTCAGGGGGGAGCGATCAGCCCCAGCATTTT	CASSGGSDQPQHF
TRBV21-1	TRBJ2-7	-	once	TGTGCCAGCAGCGGGGATGGTCCTAACAGGGGGGGTAAAGTTGATGCCTACGAGCAGTACTTC	CASSGDGPNRGGKVDAYEQYF
TRBV19	TRBJ1-6	TRBD1	-	TGTGCCAGTAGCATGGACAGGATATCTTCACCCCTCCACTTT	CASSMDRISSPLHF
TRBV6-1	TRBJ1-4	-	-	TGTGCCAGCAGTTCCACAGGGGAAAAACTGTTTTTT	CASSSTGEKLFF
TRBV4-1	TRBJ2-5	-	-	TGCGCCAGCAGCCAAGATCCTAGGACTGGGAGGAGGGAGACCCAGTACTTC	CASSQDPRTGRRETQYF
TRBV25-1	TRBJ1-1	TRBD1	-	TGTGCCAGCGCAACAACAGGGGGCACTGAAGCTTTCTTT	CASATTGGTEAFF
TRBV30	TRBJ2-2	-	-	TGTGCCTGGAGTGTCTGGGAAAACGGGGAGCTGTTTTTT	CAWSVWENGELFF
TRBV4-1	TRBJ1-1	-	-	TGCGCCAGCAGCCAAGTCGACAGAATGAGAACTGAAGCTTTCTTT	CASSQVDRMRTEAFF
TRBV30	TRBJ2-7	-	few	TGTGCCTGGACGGGCAGTTTGGGGCAGTACTTC	CAWTGSLGQYF
TRBV7-3	TRBJ2-1	TRBD2	-	TGTGCCAGCAGCTTAGTAACTAGCGGGGTCAATGAGCAGTTCTTC	CASSLVTSGVNEQFF
TRBV18	TRBJ2-2	-	-	TGTGCCAGCTCACCCACCCCAGGGTCAGCGAACACCGGGGAGCTGTTTTTT	CASSPTPGSANTGELFF
TRBV4-2	TRBJ1-4	-	-	TGTGCCAGCAGCCAAGATTTCTTGGAAAAACTGTTTTTT	CASSQDFLEKLFF
TRBV27	TRBJ1-5	TRBD1	-	TGTGCCAGCAGTTTACTAACAGGGGCTGGTCAGCCCCAGCATTTT	CASSLLTGAGQPQHF
TRBV25-1	TRBJ1-1	-	-	TGTGCCAGCAGGGCCTACCGATACACTGAAGCTTTCTTT	CASRAYRYTEAFF
TRBV19	TRBJ2-1	TRBD2	-	TGTGCCAGTAGTCCTCACGGGACTAGCGGGAGTTCGTCCTACAATGAGCAGTTCTTC	CASSPHGTSGSSSYNEQFF
TRBV4-1	TRBJ1-5	-	-	TGCGCCAGCAGCCCCAGTTTCGTCCGGGGTTATCAGCCCCAGCATTTT	CASSPSFVRGYQPQHF
TRBV6-5	TRBJ2-7	-	-	TGTGCCAGCAGTTACGTTACAGGGTCCTCCTACGAGCAGTACTTC	CASSYVTGSSYEQYF
TRBV5-1	TRBJ2-7	-	-	TGCGCCAGCAGCCGGGACCAAAGGGGGCAGTACTTC	CASSRDQRGQYF
TRBV5-4	TRBJ2-7	TRBD2	-	TGTGCCAGCAGCTTGGGGACTAGCGACGAGCAGTACTTC	CASSLGTSDEQYF
TRBV11-2	TRBJ2-7	-	once	TGTGCCAGCAGCTTAGTTGGGACCAGAAGTCAAGAGCAGTACTTC	CASSLVGTRSQEQYF
TRBV18	TRBJ2-7	-	-	TGTGCCAGCTCACCACGAGACACGGGGGAGCAGTACTTC	CASSPRDTGEQYF
TRBV19	TRBJ1-2	-	-	TGTGCCAGTAGTGCAGTCTCCGGGACACCCTATGGCTACACCTTC	CASSAVSGTPYGYTF
TRBV5-4	TRBJ2-1	-	-	TGTGCCAGCAGCTTGGACGAAAACAATGAGCAGTTCTTC	CASSLDENNEQFF
TRBV2	TRBJ1-1	-	-	TGTGCCAGCAGTCCTAACGCGGGCACTGAAGCTTTCTTT	CASSPNAGTEAFF
TRBV5-5	TRBJ1-4	TRBD1	-	TGTGCCAGCAGCAGGGACAGGGCAGGTCCTAATGAAAAACTGTTTTTT	CASSRDRAGPNEKLFF
TRBV19	TRBJ1-2	TRBD1	-	TGTGCCAGTAGGAGAAGGACAGGGATGGTTGGCTACACCTTC	CASRRRTGMVGYTF